This T cell receptor beta chain was recorded in a study of T cells in Graves' hyperthyroidism and ophthalmopathy. Study-level information: At the time of initial diagnosis and before any treatment, peripheral blood was collected.

Regions amplified from RNA transcripts were the TCR beta CDR3 regions. HTBI primers were the set used in a first-round RT-PCR of the TCR CDR3. MiXCR, applied by TCRdb to the multiplex PCR reads, yields one record per CDR3 protein. The sample lists under 400,000 distinct CDR3 sequences, 21% occurring once. Findings and limits, study-wide: Among clonotypes expanded in thyroid above 0.001, most were also found in blood. The model predicted ophthalmopathy a median 6.5 months before onset. Stable hyperthyroidism was separated from ophthalmopathy by a model based on 13 V-J features.

This clonotype has only one observation. What it binds is unknown. The source is a woman aged 50 to 60 with Graves' hyperthyroidism. The specimen sequenced was blood.

The CDR3 region has the DNA TGTGCCATCAGTGCGGACAGGGACATTGGCGAGCAGTACTTC. It is translated as CAISADRDIGEQYF. This chain joins TRBV10-3 and TRBJ2-7, with 8 bases lining up with TRBD1. The V segment lost 4 bases and the J segment 6 bases; nucleotides outside the gene matches: 8. Germline CDR1 is ENHRY and CDR2 is SYGVKD. The CDR3 runs to 14 residues.